This T cell receptor beta chain emerged from a study of T cells in Graves' hyperthyroidism and ophthalmopathy. The CDR3 spans 13 residues. Germline V lookup: CDR1 DFQATT, CDR2 SNEGSKA (reference sequence). V trimming: 6 bases; J trimming: 9 bases; junction bases outside the gene matches: 11. This clonotype was seen ten or more times. What it binds is unknown. Overall study findings and caveats: In the analysis, a 13 V-J model separated ophthalmopathy from stable hyperthyroidism. Within blood appeared most thyroid clonotypes that had expanded above 0.001.

The source material, RNA transcripts, was used to amplify TCR beta CDR3 regions. The HTBI set primed first-round TCR CDR3 RT-PCR. TCRdb reprocessed the multiplex PCR reads with MiXCR, giving one entry per CDR3 protein. The profile shows around 350,000 distinct CDR3 sequences, roughly 13% of them singletons. The chain links TRBV20-1 to TRBJ2-1; TRBD2 matches at 7 bases. The source of this sequence is a woman aged 18-35 years with Graves' hyperthyroidism. The sample consisted of blood. The CDR3 reads CSASGHAGVEQFF. As DNA, the CDR3 is TGCAGTGCCTCGGGCCACGCGGGGGTTGAGCAGTTCTTC.